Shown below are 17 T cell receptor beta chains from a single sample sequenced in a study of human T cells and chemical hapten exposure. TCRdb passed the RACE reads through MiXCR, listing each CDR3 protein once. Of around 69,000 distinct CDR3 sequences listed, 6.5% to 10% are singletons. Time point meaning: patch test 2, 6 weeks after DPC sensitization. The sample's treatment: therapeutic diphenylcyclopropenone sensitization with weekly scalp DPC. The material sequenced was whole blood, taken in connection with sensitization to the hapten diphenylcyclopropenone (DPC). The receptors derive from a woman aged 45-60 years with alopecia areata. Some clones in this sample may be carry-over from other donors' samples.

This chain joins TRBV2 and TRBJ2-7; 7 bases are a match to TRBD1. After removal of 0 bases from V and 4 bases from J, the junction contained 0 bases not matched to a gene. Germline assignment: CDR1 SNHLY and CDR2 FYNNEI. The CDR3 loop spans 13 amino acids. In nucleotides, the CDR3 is TGTGCCAGCAGTGAAGCCAGGGGGTACGAGCAGTACTTC. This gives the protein CASSEARGYEQYF.

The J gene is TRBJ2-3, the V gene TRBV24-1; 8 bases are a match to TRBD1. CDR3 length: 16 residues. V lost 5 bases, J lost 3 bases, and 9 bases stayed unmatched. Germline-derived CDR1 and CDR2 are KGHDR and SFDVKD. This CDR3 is CATSARTGKTTDTQYF. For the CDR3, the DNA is TGTGCCACCAGTGCCCGGACAGGGAAAACGACAGATACGCAGTATTTT.

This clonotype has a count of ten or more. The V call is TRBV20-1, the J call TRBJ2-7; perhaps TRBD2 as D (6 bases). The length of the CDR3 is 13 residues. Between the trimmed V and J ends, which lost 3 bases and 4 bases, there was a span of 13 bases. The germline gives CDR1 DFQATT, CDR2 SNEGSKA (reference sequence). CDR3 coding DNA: TGCAGTGCTAGGGGACTGGGACCTTACGAGCAGTACTTC. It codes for CSARGLGPYEQYF.

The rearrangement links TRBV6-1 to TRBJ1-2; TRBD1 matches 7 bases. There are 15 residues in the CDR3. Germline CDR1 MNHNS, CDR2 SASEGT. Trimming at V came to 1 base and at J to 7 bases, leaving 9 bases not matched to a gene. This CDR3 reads CASSEVGTVVGGYTF. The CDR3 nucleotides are TGTGCCAGCAGTGAAGTAGGGACAGTAGTCGGTGGCTACACCTTC.

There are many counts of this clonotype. The CDR3 protein is CSARTADTQYF. DNA for the CDR3: TGCAGTGCTAGGACTGCAGATACGCAGTATTTT. The genes are TRBV20-1 and TRBJ2-3; no definite D call. There are 11 residues in the CDR3. V was trimmed by 3 bases and J by 4 bases, leaving 5 bases between them. Germline V gene data show CDR1 as DFQATT and CDR2 as SNEGSKA (reference sequence).

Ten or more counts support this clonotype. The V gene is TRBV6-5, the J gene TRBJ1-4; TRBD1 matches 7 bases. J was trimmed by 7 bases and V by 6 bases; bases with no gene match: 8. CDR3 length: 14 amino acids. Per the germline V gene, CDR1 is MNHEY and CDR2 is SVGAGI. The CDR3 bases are TGTGCCAGCAGAGAGGGGGCGCGAGGTGAAAAACTGTTTTTT. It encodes CASREGARGEKLFF.

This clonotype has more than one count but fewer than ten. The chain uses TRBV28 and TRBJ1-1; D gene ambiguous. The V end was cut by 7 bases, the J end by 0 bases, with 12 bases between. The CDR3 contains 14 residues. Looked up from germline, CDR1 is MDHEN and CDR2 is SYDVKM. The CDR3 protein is CASTLGRMNTEAFF. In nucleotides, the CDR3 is TGTGCCAGCACCCTCGGCAGGATGAACACTGAAGCTTTCTTT. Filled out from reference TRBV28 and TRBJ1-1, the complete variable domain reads DVKVTQSSRYLVKRTGEKVFLECVQDMDHENMFWYRQDPGLGLRLIYFSYDVKMKEKGDIPEGYSVSREKKERFSLILESASTNQTSMYLCASTLGRMNTEAFFGQGTRLTVV.

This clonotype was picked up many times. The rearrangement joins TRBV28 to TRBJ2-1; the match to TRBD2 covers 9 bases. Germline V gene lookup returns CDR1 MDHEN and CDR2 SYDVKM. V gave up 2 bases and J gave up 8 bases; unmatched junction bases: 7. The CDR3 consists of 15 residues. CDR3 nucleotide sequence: TGTGCCAGCAGTTTAATGGCTAGCGGGAACGATGAGCAGTTCTTC. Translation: CASSLMASGNDEQFF.

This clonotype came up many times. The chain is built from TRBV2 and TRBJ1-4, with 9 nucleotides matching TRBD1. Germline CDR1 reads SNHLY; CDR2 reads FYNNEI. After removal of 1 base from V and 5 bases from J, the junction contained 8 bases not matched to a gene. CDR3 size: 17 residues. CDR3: CASSEGAVGTGNEKLFF. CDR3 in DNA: TGTGCCAGCAGTGAAGGAGCTGTCGGGACAGGGAATGAAAAACTGTTTTTT.

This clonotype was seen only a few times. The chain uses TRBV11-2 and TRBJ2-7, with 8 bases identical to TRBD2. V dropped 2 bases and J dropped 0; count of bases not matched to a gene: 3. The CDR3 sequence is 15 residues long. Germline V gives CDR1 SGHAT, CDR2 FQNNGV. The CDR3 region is CASSLTLAGSYEQYF. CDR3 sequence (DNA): TGTGCCAGCAGCTTAACGCTAGCGGGCTCCTACGAGCAGTACTTC. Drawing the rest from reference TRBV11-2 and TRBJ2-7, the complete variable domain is EAGVAQSPRYKIIEKRQSVAFWCNPISGHATLYWYQQILGQGPKLLIQFQNNGVVDDSQLPKDRFSAERLKGVDSTLKIQPAKLEDSAVYLCASSLTLAGSYEQYFGPGTRLTVT.

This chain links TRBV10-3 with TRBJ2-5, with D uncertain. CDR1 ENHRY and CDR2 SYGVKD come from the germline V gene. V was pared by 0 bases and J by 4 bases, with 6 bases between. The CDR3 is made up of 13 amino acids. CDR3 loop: CAISESPVETQYF. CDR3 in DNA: TGTGCCATCAGTGAGTCCCCTGTAGAGACCCAGTACTTC.

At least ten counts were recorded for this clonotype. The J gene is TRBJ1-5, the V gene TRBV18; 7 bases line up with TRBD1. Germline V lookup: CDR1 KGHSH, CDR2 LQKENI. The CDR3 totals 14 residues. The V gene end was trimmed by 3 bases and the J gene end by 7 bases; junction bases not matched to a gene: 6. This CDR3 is CASSPSGGRQPQHF. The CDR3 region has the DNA TGTGCCAGCTCACCTTCAGGGGGGCGGCAGCCCCAGCATTTT.

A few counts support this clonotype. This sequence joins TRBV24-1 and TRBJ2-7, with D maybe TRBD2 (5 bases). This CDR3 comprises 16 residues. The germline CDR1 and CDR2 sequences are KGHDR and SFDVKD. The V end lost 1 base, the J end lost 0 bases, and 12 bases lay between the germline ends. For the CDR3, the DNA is TGTGCCACCAGTGATTTCCCGGGAAAGGACTCCTACGAGCAGTACTTC. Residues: CATSDFPGKDSYEQYF.

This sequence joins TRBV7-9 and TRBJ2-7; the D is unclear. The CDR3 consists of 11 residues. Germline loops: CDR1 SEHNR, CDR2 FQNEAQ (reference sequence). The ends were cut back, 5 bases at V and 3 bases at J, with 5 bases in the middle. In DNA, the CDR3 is TGTGCCAGCAGCCCTATCTACGAGCAGTACTTC. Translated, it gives CASSPIYEQYF.

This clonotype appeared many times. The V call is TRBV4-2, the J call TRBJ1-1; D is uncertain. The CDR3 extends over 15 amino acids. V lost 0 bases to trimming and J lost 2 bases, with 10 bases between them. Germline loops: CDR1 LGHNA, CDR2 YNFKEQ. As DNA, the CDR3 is TGTGCCAGCAGCCAAGATTTTGCACTTAACACTGAAGCTTTCTTT. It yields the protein CASSQDFALNTEAFF.

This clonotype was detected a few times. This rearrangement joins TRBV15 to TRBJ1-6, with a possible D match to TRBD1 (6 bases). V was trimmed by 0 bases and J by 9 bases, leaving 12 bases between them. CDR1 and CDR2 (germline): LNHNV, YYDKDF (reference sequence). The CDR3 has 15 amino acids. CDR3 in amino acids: CATSRERDTGSPLHF. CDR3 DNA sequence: TGTGCCACCAGCAGAGAGCGGGACACCGGTTCACCCCTCCACTTT.

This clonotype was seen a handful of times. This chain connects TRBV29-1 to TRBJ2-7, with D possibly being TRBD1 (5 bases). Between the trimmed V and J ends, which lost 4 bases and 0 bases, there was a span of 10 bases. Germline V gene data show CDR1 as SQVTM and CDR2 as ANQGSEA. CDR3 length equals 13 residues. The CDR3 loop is CSVATVVSYEQYF. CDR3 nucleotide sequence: TGCAGCGTTGCGACAGTAGTCTCCTACGAGCAGTACTTC.